Presented here are 22 T cell receptor beta chains from one specimen sequenced in a study of blood T cell repertoires in COVID-19. Generated by immunoSEQ multiplex PCR, the TCRdb table keeps only in-frame clones and is missing some. The sample contains approximately 75,000 clones, 74% of which appear only once. The sequenced sample was peripheral blood. The source is a human donor with acute or convalescent COVID-19. The donor label of this sample is uncertain.

V and J are TRBV10-1 and TRBJ2-3, with 7 bases matching TRBD2. CDR3 size: 14 residues. Per the germline V gene, CDR1 is WNHNN and CDR2 is SYGVQD (reference sequence). V shed 6 bases, J shed 4 bases, and the junction held 7 bases outside the gene matches. CDR3 protein: CASSLGGVADTQYF. The CDR3 DNA follows: TGCGCCAGCAGCCTTGGGGGGGTGGCAGATACGCAGTATTTT.

The chain employs TRBV12-3 or TRBV12-4 and TRBJ1-2; TRBD1 is a possible D gene (5 bases). The CDR3 extends over 12 amino acids. Between the trimmed V and J ends, which lost 5 bases and 8 bases, there was a span of 12 bases. The DNA of the CDR3 is TGTGCCAGCAGTGCCCCAAGGGGCGGCTACACCTTC. Residues: CASSAPRGGYTF.

The chain uses TRBV3-1 (or the pseudogene TRBV3-2) and TRBJ1-5; weak D call: TRBD1 (6 bases). The CDR3 is 14 amino acids. Trimming stripped 4 bases from V and 7 bases from J, with 14 bases between. Germline CDR1 LGHDT, CDR2 YNNKEL (reference sequence). CDR3 loop: CASSPSPGAQPQHF. In DNA, the CDR3 is TGTGCCAGCAGCCCTTCCCCAGGGGCACAGCCCCAGCATTTT.

This chain links TRBV19 with TRBJ2-7; TRBD2 might be the D (6 bases). CDR1 and CDR2 (germline): LNHDA, SQIVND (reference sequence). The length of the CDR3 is 13 residues. V lost 4 bases and J lost 2, with 9 bases in between. The CDR3 DNA is TGTGCCAGTAGTAAGGCGGGAACCTACGAGCAGTACGTC. Its protein is CASSKAGTYEQYV.

This clone has just a few counts. DNA of the CDR3: TGTGCCAGCAGCGTACCTTACAGGTTCCGCTATAATTCACCCCTCCACTTT. Translated: CASSVPYRFRYNSPLHF. The chain recombines TRBV9 with TRBJ1-6; D may be TRBD1 (5 bases). This CDR3 comprises 17 residues. V dropped 1 base and J dropped 3 bases, with 14 bases sitting between them. Germline values: CDR1 SGDLS, CDR2 YYNGEE. The complete variable domain, with remaining parts taken from reference TRBV9 and TRBJ1-6, reads DSGVTQTPKHLITATGQRVTLRCSPRSGDLSVYWYQQSLDQGLQFLIQYYNGEERAKGNILERFSAQQFPDLHSELNLSSLELGDSALYFCASSVPYRFRYNSPLHFGNGTRLTVT.

The chain recombines TRBV18 with TRBJ1-3, with no clear D. V was pared by 0 bases and J by 0 bases, with 9 bases between. Germline CDR1 is KGHSH and CDR2 is LQKENI. The CDR3 is 16 residues long. CDR3 in amino acids: CASSPPRQLSGNTIYF. CDR3 nucleotide sequence: TGTGCCAGCTCACCACCTAGACAACTCTCTGGAAACACCATATATTTT. Complete variable domain (other parts from reference TRBV18 and TRBJ1-3): NAGVMQNPRHLVRRRGQEARLRCSPMKGHSHVYWYRQLPEEGLKFMVYLQKENIIDESGMPKERFSAEFPKEGPSILRIQQVVRGDSAAYFCASSPPRQLSGNTIYFGEGSWLTVV.

The chain employs TRBV9 and TRBJ1-6, with a tentative D call TRBD1 (5 bases). The CDR3 is 14 residues long. Trimming stripped 2 bases from V and 7 bases from J, with 10 bases between. Germline lookup yields CDR1 SGDLS and CDR2 YYNGEE. The CDR3 DNA reads TGTGCCAGCAGCGTTTGGGGCGAAAATTCACCCCTCCACTTT. It is translated as CASSVWGENSPLHF.

CDR3 sequence (DNA): TGTGCCAGCAGTGAATTCTTAGCGGTCCCGACGAACTACAATGAGCAGTTCTTC. This translates into CASSEFLAVPTNYNEQFF. The V and J genes are TRBV25-1 and TRBJ2-1; maybe TRBD2 (6 bases). CDR1 and CDR2 from the germline V gene are MGHDK and SYGVNS. The length of the CDR3 is 18 residues. V was shortened by 1 base and J by 3 bases, with 19 bases between the two germline ends.

The CDR3 bases are TGTGCCAGCAGTCGGAAGGGGGCGCCCCAGTACTTC. Translating it yields CASSRKGAPQYF. The chain combines TRBV7-2 with TRBJ2-5, with 7 bases lining up with TRBD1. The CDR3 contains 12 residues. The V and J ends lost 6 bases and 9 bases, in that order; junction bases with no gene match: 7. Germline V gives CDR1 SGHTA, CDR2 FQGNSA.

The chain joins TRBV29-1 to TRBJ1-1; D gene ambiguous. Between the trimmed V and J ends, which lost 3 bases and 1 base, there was a span of 9 bases. CDR1 and CDR2 from the germline V gene are SQVTM and ANQGSEA. The CDR3 is 13 residues long. The DNA for the CDR3 is TGCAGCGTTGATCGGTCGGGGAACACTGAAGCTTTCTTT. Protein: CSVDRSGNTEAFF.

J is TRBJ1-2 and V is TRBV12-3 or TRBV12-4, with D perhaps matching TRBD1 (6 bases). CDR3 size: 13 residues. With 7 bases removed from V and 8 bases from J, the gap between germline ends came to 17 bases. CDR3 loop: CASISRERGGYTF. DNA of the CDR3: TGTGCCAGCATCTCACGAGAGAGGGGGGGCTACACCTTC.

The table lists this clone with a few counts. CDR3 amino acids: CASSLGPPSGDTQYF. The CDR3 nucleotides are TGTGCCAGCAGCTTAGGGCCTCCCTCTGGGGATACGCAGTATTTT. This sequence joins TRBV7-3 and TRBJ2-3; D not certain. This CDR3 is 15 amino acids long. Germline values: CDR1 SGHTA, CDR2 FQGTGA. With 2 bases removed from V and 6 bases from J, the gap between germline ends came to 15 bases.

V is TRBV4-1 and J is TRBJ1-1; no definite D call. The ends were cut back, 3 bases at V and 1 base at J, with 15 bases in the middle. Per germline, CDR1 MGHRA and CDR2 YSYEKL. This CDR3 has 16 residues. As DNA, the CDR3 is TGCGCCAGCAGCCACAACCCCCCTAATAGGAACACTGAAGCTTTCTTT. Translating gives CASSHNPPNRNTEAFF.

In nucleotides, the CDR3 is TGTGCCACCAGCACCCGACTAGCGGGAAGGAATGAGCAGTTCTTC. Its translation is CATSTRLAGRNEQFF. The chain links TRBV15 to TRBJ2-1; 11 nucleotides match TRBD2. Germline V CDR1 and CDR2: LNHNV, YYDKDF (reference sequence). V shed 4 bases, J shed 7 bases, and the junction held 6 bases outside the gene matches. The CDR3 covers 15 residues.

Remarks on this clone: Within the sample, other DNA sequences also encode this same CDR3. This chain connects TRBV5-4 to TRBJ1-2, with 8 bases fitting TRBD1. V lost 4 bases to trimming and J lost 6 bases; unmatched junction nucleotides: 5. The CDR3 sequence is 13 residues long. Germline V lookup: CDR1 SGHNT, CDR2 YYREEE (reference sequence). For the CDR3, the DNA is TGTGCCAGCAGCCCTACAGGGGGAGATGGCTACACCTTC. It specifies CASSPTGGDGYTF.

The chain combines TRBV19 with TRBJ2-5; TRBD2 is a possible D gene (6 bases). This CDR3 region has 14 residues. Trimming left V 2 bases short and J 5 bases short, with 12 bases between. Germline CDR1 reads LNHDA; CDR2 reads SQIVND (reference sequence). CDR3 residues: CASSIFGSGETQYF. CDR3 bases: TGTGCCAGTAGTATATTCGGGAGCGGGGAGACCCAGTACTTC.

This clone was observed a single time. The CDR3 loop reads CASSLQRSNQPQHF. The CDR3 bases are TGTGCCAGCAGCTTACAGCGTAGTAATCAGCCCCAGCATTTT. The chain uses TRBV7-2 and TRBJ1-5; D ambiguous. Trimming took 2 bases from V and 4 from J, leaving 9 bases between them. CDR3 length equals 14 residues. CDR1 SGHTA and CDR2 FQGNSA come from the germline V gene.

V usage is TRBV6-5 and J usage is TRBJ1-1, with D possibly matching TRBD1 (5 bases). The CDR3 covers 13 residues. Between the trimmed V and J ends, which lost 6 bases and 1 base, there was a span of 9 bases. Germline V lookup: CDR1 MNHEY, CDR2 SVGAGI. DNA of the CDR3: TGTGCCAGCAGACCCAGGGAGAACACTGAAGCTTTCTTT. Its protein is CASRPRENTEAFF.

This clone was recorded a few times. The rearrangement links TRBV3-1 (or the pseudogene TRBV3-2) to TRBJ1-2; a weak D match, TRBD1 (5 bases). Trimming stripped 4 bases from V and 2 bases from J, with 14 bases between. CDR1 and CDR2 from the germline V gene are LGHDT and YNNKEL (reference sequence). CDR3 length: 15 residues. The CDR3 bases are TGTGCCAGCAGCCCCGGGGGGTTTCGGAACTATGGCTACACCTTC. Translating gives CASSPGGFRNYGYTF.

The chain uses TRBV6-2 or TRBV6-3 and TRBJ2-1; D might be TRBD2 (5 bases). The CDR3 totals 13 residues. The germline V gene has CDR1 MNHEY and CDR2 SVGEGT. V lost 0 bases and J 6 bases, leaving 6 bases between the germline ends. CDR3 in amino acids: CASSYSRVNEQFF. The CDR3 nucleotides read TGTGCCAGCAGTTACTCGAGGGTCAATGAGCAGTTCTTC.

This clone was detected once. The rearrangement links TRBV6-2 or TRBV6-3 to TRBJ2-7; TRBD1 might be the D (5 bases). V was cut by 2 bases and J by 0 bases, with 11 bases left in between. Per germline, CDR1 MNHEY and CDR2 SVGEGT. There are 15 residues in the CDR3. The CDR3 loop is CASSYNRLFSYEQYF. CDR3 coding DNA: TGTGCCAGCAGTTACAACAGGTTGTTCTCCTACGAGCAGTACTTC.

The gene calls are TRBV2 and TRBJ1-4, with TRBD1 matching over 7 bases. The germline V gene has CDR1 SNHLY and CDR2 FYNNEI. This CDR3 has 14 amino acids. J gave up 4 bases and V 2 bases, and 1 base lay outside the gene matches. The CDR3 bases are TGTGCCAGCAGTGAAAGACAGGGTAATGAAAAACTGTTTTTT. This gives the protein CASSERQGNEKLFF.